This T cell receptor beta chain came from a study of cytomegalovirus exposure and HLA in healthy donors. The overall study: It was reported in a later analysis that the 95 to 150 validation repertoires used the same platform as the roughly 670 first-cohort repertoires.

The protocol was immunoSEQ multiplex PCR, while the TCRdb copy is restricted to in-frame clones and leaves out a portion. The data show some 90,000 clones, 96% seen once. Concerning this clone: Antigen: not known.

Study outcomes and limitations: Later, an analysis found that TCR clusters from the first cohort tended to co-occur in the 95 to 150 validation repertoires.

The CDR3 has 17 amino acids. In germline, CDR1 is LNHDA, CDR2 SQIVND (reference sequence). Trimming took 5 bases from V and 5 from J; bases not matched to a gene: 14. Sequencing used PBMCs. V gene TRBV19 combines with J gene TRBJ1-5; TRBD1 aligns across 8 bases. This TCR was sampled from a man younger than 35 in good health and CMV-seronegative. The CDR3 is CASSYTGTGLLDQPQHF. The CDR3 coding sequence is TGTGCCAGTAGTTACACCGGGACAGGATTGTTGGATCAGCCCCAGCATTTT.